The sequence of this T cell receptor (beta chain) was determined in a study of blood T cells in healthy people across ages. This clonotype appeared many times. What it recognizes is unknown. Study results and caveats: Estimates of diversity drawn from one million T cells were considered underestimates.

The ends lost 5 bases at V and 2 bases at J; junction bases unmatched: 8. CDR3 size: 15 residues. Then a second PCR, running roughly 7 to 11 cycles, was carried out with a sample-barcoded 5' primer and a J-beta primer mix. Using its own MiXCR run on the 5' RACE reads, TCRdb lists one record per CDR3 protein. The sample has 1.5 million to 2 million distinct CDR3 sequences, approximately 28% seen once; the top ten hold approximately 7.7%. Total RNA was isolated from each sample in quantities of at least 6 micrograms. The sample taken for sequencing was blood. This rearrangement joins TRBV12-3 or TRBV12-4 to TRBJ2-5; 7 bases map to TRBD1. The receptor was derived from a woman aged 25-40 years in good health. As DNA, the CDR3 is TGTGCCAGCAGTCGGACCGGGACAGCGCAAGAGACCCAGTACTTC. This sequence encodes CASSRTGTAQETQYF.